Each of the 21 T cell receptor beta chains below was sequenced from the same sample in a study of T cells after yellow fever vaccination. TCRdb processed the 5' RACE reads anew with MiXCR; each CDR3 protein has one entry. The sample carries about 120,000 distinct CDR3 sequences, approximately 8.4% recorded once. The sample in question was CD8+ T cells sorted from PBMCs, obtained on the day of the yellow fever booster vaccination. The receptors were sampled from a man between 18 and 29 years old who received the YFV17D yellow fever vaccine.

The rearrangement uses TRBV5-6 and TRBJ2-3, with 12 bases that match TRBD2. Trimming took 2 bases from V and 3 from J; bases not matched to a gene: 4. CDR3 length: 16 residues. Germline-derived CDR1 and CDR2 are SGHDT and YYEEEE. This CDR3 reads CASSFPTSGGTDTQYF. The CDR3 DNA follows: TGTGCCAGCAGCTTTCCGACTAGCGGGGGTACAGATACGCAGTATTTT.

The CDR3 sequence: CATSDRTGPTETQYF. CDR3 in DNA: TGTGCCACCAGTGATCGGACAGGGCCCACGGAGACCCAGTACTTC. The genes are TRBV24-1 and TRBJ2-5; 8 nucleotides align to TRBD1. The CDR3 spans 15 residues. V shed 3 bases, J shed 5 bases, and the junction held 7 bases outside the gene matches. Germline lookup yields CDR1 KGHDR and CDR2 SFDVKD.

This chain uses TRBV5-1 with TRBJ1-1, with D unresolved. The CDR3 has 14 amino acids. Germline V gene data show CDR1 as SGHRS and CDR2 as YFSETQ. The V end was cut by 3 bases, the J end by 4 bases, with 13 bases between. The DNA for the CDR3 is TGCGCCAGCAGCTGGGTGGGGATGGGCACTGAAGCTTTCTTT. Its protein is CASSWVGMGTEAFF.

This rearrangement joins TRBV12-5 to TRBJ2-7; D gene uncertain. The length of the CDR3 is 15 residues. Trimming took 3 bases from V and 5 from J, leaving 17 bases between them. Germline loops: CDR1 LGHNT, CDR2 FRNRAP. The CDR3 loop reads CASGFTLPITDEQYF. DNA for the CDR3: TGTGCTAGTGGTTTCACCCTCCCCATTACGGACGAGCAGTACTTC. Together with reference TRBV12-5 and TRBJ2-7, the CDR3 gives the full variable domain: DARVTQTPRHKVTEMGQEVTMRCQPILGHNTVFWYRQTMMQGLELLAYFRNRAPLDDSGMPKDRFSAEMPDATLATLKIQPSEPRDSAVYFCASGFTLPITDEQYFGPGTRLTVT.

The table lists this clonotype with many counts. This chain joins TRBV4-3 and TRBJ2-3, with 10 bases aligning to TRBD1. Trimming took 0 bases from V and 8 from J; bases not matched to a gene: 14. This CDR3 comprises 18 residues. Germline CDR1 reads LGHNA; CDR2 reads YSLEER. This CDR3 reads CASSQDRRDRGGEGTQYF. The CDR3 DNA reads TGCGCCAGCAGCCAAGATCGGAGGGACAGGGGAGGTGAGGGTACGCAGTATTTT.

A few counts support this clonotype. The chain couples TRBV7-9 to TRBJ2-1, with TRBD2 as a possible D gene (5 bases). Germline V lookup: CDR1 SEHNR, CDR2 FQNEAQ (reference sequence). Trimming took 7 bases from V and 0 from J, leaving 16 bases between them. The CDR3 totals 16 residues. The CDR3 sequence is CASIEGQYSSYNEQFF. In DNA form, the CDR3 reads TGTGCCAGCATCGAGGGTCAGTACAGCTCCTACAATGAGCAGTTCTTC.

The rearrangement uses TRBV5-1 and TRBJ2-2, with D hard to call. Trimming pared 6 bases from V and 2 bases from J, leaving 5 bases between. Germline loops: CDR1 SGHRS, CDR2 YFSETQ. This CDR3 is built from 12 residues. The CDR3 reads CASNFNTGELFF. CDR3 sequence (DNA): TGCGCCAGCAACTTCAACACCGGGGAGCTGTTTTTT.

The V call is TRBV7-9, the J call TRBJ1-3, with TRBD1 as a possible D gene (6 bases). CDR3 length equals 16 residues. V was trimmed by 7 bases and J by 3 bases, leaving 19 bases between them. The V gene's germline CDR1 is SEHNR and CDR2 FQNEAQ (reference sequence). The CDR3 reads CASKRGGFGNGNTIYF. The CDR3 DNA reads as TGTGCCAGCAAAAGAGGGGGTTTCGGGAATGGAAACACCATATATTTT.

V and J are TRBV4-3 and TRBJ2-1, with a possible D match to TRBD2 (6 bases). The CDR3 spans 13 residues. Trimming took off 4 bases at V and 5 bases at J, with 9 bases between the two ends. Germline-derived CDR1 and CDR2 are LGHNA and YSLEER. The CDR3 spells CASSRWGDNEQFF. In DNA, the CDR3 is TGCGCCAGCAGCCGATGGGGGGACAATGAGCAGTTCTTC.

This clonotype has just a few counts. The chain is built from TRBV5-4 and TRBJ2-1; 10 nucleotides agree with TRBD2. Germline CDR1 SGHNT, CDR2 YYREEE (reference sequence). J lost 8 bases, V lost 4 bases, and 9 bases had no gene match. The CDR3 has 15 amino acids. Here the CDR3 reads CASSAGLAIADEQFF. DNA for the CDR3: TGTGCCAGCAGCGCGGGACTAGCGATAGCCGATGAGCAGTTCTTC. Full variable domain (remainder filled in from reference TRBV5-4 and TRBJ2-1): ETGVTQSPTHLIKTRGQQVTLRCSSQSGHNTVSWYQQALGQGPQFIFQYYREEENGRGNFPPRFSGLQFPNYSSELNVNALELDDSALYLCASSAGLAIADEQFFGPGTRLTVL.

The table lists this clonotype with a count of one. This sequence joins TRBV12-3 or TRBV12-4 and TRBJ2-1, with no clear D. V dropped 1 base and J dropped 5 bases, with 9 bases sitting between them. CDR3 length: 14 amino acids. The CDR3 DNA reads TGTGCCAGCAGTTTAGTTACCAGCAACAATGAGCAGTTCTTC. Its translation: CASSLVTSNNEQFF.

The V and J genes are TRBV4-1 and TRBJ1-4, with D unclear. In germline, CDR1 is MGHRA, CDR2 YSYEKL. Trimming took off 0 bases at V and 11 bases at J, with 7 bases between the two ends. The CDR3 extends over 12 amino acids. CDR3: CASSQDGQKLFF. In DNA form, the CDR3 reads TGCGCCAGCAGCCAAGACGGGCAGAAACTGTTTTTT.

This chain uses TRBV4-1 with TRBJ1-4; D not resolved. V was trimmed by 4 bases and J by 8 bases, leaving 20 bases between them. CDR1 is MGHRA and CDR2 is YSYEKL in the germline V gene. CDR3 size: 16 residues. The DNA of the CDR3 is TGCGCCAGCAGCCGGGCAACCCCGGAGAAGGGCGAAAAACTGTTTTTT. Its translation: CASSRATPEKGEKLFF.

The chain joins TRBV20-1 to TRBJ1-1, with 8 bases aligning to TRBD1. The CDR3 loop spans 13 amino acids. After removal of 5 bases from V and 4 bases from J, the junction contained 6 bases not matched to a gene. Germline V gene lookup returns CDR1 DFQATT and CDR2 SNEGSKA (reference sequence). The chain's CDR3 is CSAGTGGITEAFF. Written as DNA, the CDR3 is TGCAGTGCTGGGACAGGAGGGATCACTGAAGCTTTCTTT.

The CDR3 reads CASSPTYEQYV. CDR3 nucleotides: TGCGCCAGCAGCCCGACCTACGAGCAGTACGTC. V usage is TRBV5-1 and J usage is TRBJ2-7; unclear D gene. V gave up 4 bases and J gave up 2 bases, with 4 bases separating them. Germline V gene data show CDR1 as SGHRS and CDR2 as YFSETQ. The length of the CDR3 is 11 residues.

This clonotype was detected only a few times. The chain couples TRBV27 to TRBJ2-7; 8 nucleotides align to TRBD1. CDR1 and CDR2 (germline): MNHEY, SMNVEV (reference sequence). The CDR3 contains 14 residues. V trimming: 5 bases; J trimming: 8 bases; junction bases outside the gene matches: 11. CDR3 residues: CASSHAGTGIKQYF. CDR3 sequence (DNA): TGTGCCAGCAGTCACGCCGGGACAGGTATCAAGCAGTACTTC.

This clonotype was seen a few times. The chain uses TRBV4-1 and TRBJ1-5; 9 positions agree with TRBD1. Germline loops: CDR1 MGHRA, CDR2 YSYEKL. This CDR3 contains 15 residues. J gave up 7 bases and V 0 bases, and 4 bases lay outside the gene matches. CDR3 sequence: CASSQEDRGGQPQHF. The CDR3 nucleotides are TGCGCCAGCAGCCAAGAGGACAGGGGTGGACAGCCCCAGCATTTT.

The genes are TRBV6-5 and TRBJ2-7; no reliable D call. V was cut by 0 bases and J by 0 bases, with 9 bases left in between. CDR3 length: 15 residues. CDR1 and CDR2 (germline): MNHEY, SVGAGI. This chain's CDR3 is CASSYSHRSSYEQYF. The CDR3 bases are TGTGCCAGCAGTTACTCGCACCGCTCCTCCTACGAGCAGTACTTC.

The CDR3 loop reads CASSVEAAVQETQYF. The CDR3 DNA reads TGTGCCAGCAGCGTAGAGGCGGCAGTCCAAGAGACCCAGTACTTC. The chain uses TRBV9 and TRBJ2-5; D is undetermined. This CDR3 has 15 residues. With 0 bases removed from V and 1 base from J, the gap between germline ends came to 10 bases. The germline gives CDR1 SGDLS, CDR2 YYNGEE.

This clonotype was seen more than once but under ten times. V is TRBV4-1 and J is TRBJ2-7; the match to TRBD1 covers 8 bases. CDR3 size: 14 residues. Germline values: CDR1 MGHRA, CDR2 YSYEKL. V was pared by 0 bases and J by 7 bases, with 5 bases of the junction left unmatched. The CDR3 here is CASSQEDRAEEQYF. The CDR3 coding sequence is TGCGCCAGCAGCCAAGAGGACAGGGCGGAAGAGCAGTACTTC.

The genes are TRBV7-2 and TRBJ2-3; 9 nucleotides match TRBD2. V shed 5 bases, J shed 3 bases, and the junction held 15 bases outside the gene matches. The CDR3 runs 18 residues. The germline V gene has CDR1 SGHTA and CDR2 FQGNSA. CDR3 residues: CASSLPGVAGGPTDTQYF. CDR3 nucleotide sequence: TGTGCCAGCAGCCTTCCAGGGGTGGCGGGGGGGCCGACAGATACGCAGTATTTT.